The T cell receptor beta chain described here comes from a study of blood T cell repertoires in COVID-19. About the study: Specimens from acute and convalescent COVID-19 originated in the United States, Italy and Spain. From T cells, B-cell-depleted T cells, or PBMCs came the material, which was cDNA or gDNA.

CDR1 and CDR2 from the germline V gene are DFQATT and SNEGSKA (reference sequence). The CDR3 runs 11 residues. As processed by the authors: Reference gene primers were amplified, and this amplification served to estimate nucleated cell counts. Sequenced by immunoSEQ multiplex PCR; TCRdb stores in-frame clones only, minus some. V and J calls and clone size are copied from that table; D and trimming were computed from the DNA. Among about 330,000 clones listed, approximately 87% were seen once. The genes are TRBV20-1 and TRBJ1-2; no definite D call. The sequencing input was peripheral blood. This clonotype was sampled from a woman aged 50 to 65 with active or convalescent COVID-19. The CDR3 sequence is CSLRQDYGYTF. The DNA for the CDR3 is TGCAGCCTCCGACAAGACTATGGCTACACCTTC.